These T cell receptor beta chains were read from a single sample in a study of T cell responses to AZD1222 COVID-19 vaccine. Sequencing used immunoSEQ multiplex PCR; TCRdb keeps in-frame clones, though not all of them. Of 130,000 to 150,000 clones listed, roughly nine tenths are singletons. Specimen: peripheral blood, collected on day 0 of AZD1222 vaccination. These receptors were obtained from an adult in good health. CDR3s include the opening cysteine and the closing phenylalanine or tryptophan. A D gene is named only where the DNA matches it firmly. Part of the rows lack a size; the others show once, few, many or a class for expanded clones.

V	length	D	size	J	CDR3	DNA
TRBV6-5	14	-	-	TRBJ2-7	CASEGSLAPYEQYF	TGTGCCAGCGAGGGATCCCTTGCTCCCTACGAGCAGTACTTC
TRBV9	16	TRBD1	once	TRBJ2-4	CASSPRTGSTKNIQYF	TGTGCCAGCAGCCCCCGGACAGGGAGTACCAAAAACATTCAGTACTTC
TRBV6-7	12	-	-	TRBJ2-1	CASTLPRDPPFF	TGTGCCAGCACACTCCCCCGGGACCCCCCGTTCTTC
TRBV7-9	13	TRBD2	once	TRBJ2-1	CATSSGSFYEQFF	TGTGCCACCTCTAGCGGGAGTTTTTATGAGCAGTTCTTC
TRBV4-3	15	-	-	TRBJ1-4	CASSQDGTQGEKLFF	TGCGCCAGCAGCCAGGACGGGACACAAGGAGAAAAACTGTTTTTT
TRBV6-5	15	-	-	TRBJ1-5	CASRGGDPSNQPQHF	TGTGCCAGCAGGGGGGGCGATCCTAGCAATCAGCCCCAGCATTTT
TRBV5-1	15	-	-	TRBJ2-3	CASSLRGTNTDTQYF	TGCGCCAGCAGCTTGCGCGGGACCAACACAGATACGCAGTATTTT
TRBV6-5	15	-	few	TRBJ1-2	CASSYSVEPRNGYTF	TGTGCCAGCAGTTACTCGGTGGAGCCCCGGAACGGCTACACCTTC
TRBV19	19	TRBD2	-	TRBJ2-7	CASSTWGLAGGATSYEQYF	TGTGCCAGTAGTACGTGGGGACTAGCGGGAGGTGCGACCTCCTACGAGCAGTACTTC
TRBV5-1	13	-	-	TRBJ2-5	CASSYGSQETQYF	TGCGCCAGCAGCTACGGGTCCCAAGAGACCCAGTACTTC
TRBV7-3	15	-	-	TRBJ2-1	CASSLGSPLYNEQFF	TGTGCCAGCAGCTTGGGGAGTCCCCTCTACAATGAGCAGTTCTTC
TRBV5-1	14	TRBD2	-	TRBJ2-5	CASSTGLTQETQYF	TGCGCCAGCAGCACGGGACTAACGCAAGAGACCCAGTACTTC
TRBV5-1	14	TRBD1	-	TRBJ1-2	CASSPGTVYYGYTF	TGCGCCAGCAGCCCCGGGACAGTATATTATGGCTACACCTTC
TRBV5-4	14	-	-	TRBJ1-2	CASSFDRSNYGYTF	TGTGCCAGCAGCTTCGACAGGTCCAACTATGGCTACACCTTC
TRBV5-1	13	-	-	TRBJ2-5	CASSLGVQETQYF	TGCGCCAGCAGCTTGGGGGTCCAAGAGACCCAGTACTTC
TRBV5-1	13	-	once	TRBJ2-5	CASSWEPGETQYF	TGCGCCAGCAGCTGGGAACCGGGGGAGACCCAGTACTTC
TRBV29-1	13	-	-	TRBJ1-5	CSVVAGNNQPQHF	TGCAGCGTTGTAGCGGGGAACAATCAGCCCCAGCATTTT
TRBV5-1	15	TRBD1	-	TRBJ2-5	CASSPTGGGKETQYF	TGCGCCAGCAGTCCCACAGGGGGCGGAAAAGAGACCCAGTACTTC
TRBV6-5	13	-	-	TRBJ1-1	CASSAQENTEAFF	TGTGCCAGCAGCGCACAGGAAAACACTGAAGCTTTCTTT
TRBV18	15	-	-	TRBJ1-5	CASSPPGGVGQPQHF	TGTGCCAGCTCACCACCGGGGGGGGTCGGGCAGCCCCAGCATTTT
TRBV28	15	-	-	TRBJ1-4	CASSLLLGGGEKLFF	TGTGCCAGCAGTTTACTTCTGGGAGGAGGCGAAAAACTGTTTTTT
TRBV6-5	14	-	-	TRBJ2-7	CASRDLDGAYEQYF	TGTGCCAGCAGGGACTTGGACGGAGCCTACGAGCAGTACTTC
TRBV4-1	20	TRBD2	-	TRBJ2-1	CASSPSRLAGSVAAYNEQFF	TGCGCCAGCAGCCCGTCACGACTAGCGGGAAGTGTGGCCGCCTACAATGAGCAGTTCTTC
TRBV6-5	14	-	-	TRBJ1-3	CASSYDSSGNTIYF	TGTGCCAGCAGTTACGACTCCTCTGGAAACACCATATATTTT
TRBV11-2	16	TRBD1	once	TRBJ1-1	CASSPVTGAGMTEAFF	TGTGCCAGCAGCCCCGTTACAGGGGCGGGTATGACTGAAGCTTTCTTT
TRBV5-1	16	TRBD1	few	TRBJ2-1	CASSGTGGFSYNEQFF	TGCGCCAGCAGCGGGACAGGGGGTTTCTCCTACAATGAGCAGTTCTTC
TRBV5-1	13	-	-	TRBJ2-1	CASSLERGGEQFF	TGCGCCAGCAGCTTGGAACGGGGTGGTGAGCAGTTCTTC
TRBV5-1	14	-	-	TRBJ2-5	CASSLGGSGETQYF	TGCGCCAGCAGCTTGGGTGGGTCGGGGGAGACCCAGTACTTC
TRBV10-3	12	-	-	TRBJ2-4	CAISEPGNIQYF	TGTGCCATCAGTGAGCCTGGAAACATTCAGTACTTC
TRBV7-9	15	-	-	TRBJ2-2	CASSLVQANTGELFF	TGTGCCAGCAGCTTAGTACAGGCGAACACCGGGGAGCTGTTTTTT
TRBV25-1	14	-	-	TRBJ1-3	CASSALNSGNTIYF	TGTGCCAGCAGTGCCCTCAACTCTGGAAACACCATATATTTT
TRBV7-9	16	-	-	TRBJ1-6	CASSLSTAGPGSPLHF	TGTGCCAGCAGCTTAAGTACGGCAGGGCCCGGTTCACCCCTCCACTTT
TRBV7-2	13	TRBD1	-	TRBJ1-2	CASSWTGDYGYTF	TGTGCCAGCAGCTGGACAGGTGACTATGGCTACACCTTC
TRBV5-4	14	-	-	TRBJ1-2	CASSLGQGRGGYTF	TGTGCCAGCAGCTTGGGTCAGGGGAGGGGTGGCTACACCTTC
TRBV27	16	TRBD2	-	TRBJ2-3	CASSSGTSGRRDTQYF	TGTGCCAGCAGTTCCGGGACTAGCGGGAGGAGAGATACGCAGTATTTT
TRBV5-6	15	TRBD2	once	TRBJ2-5	CASSPRLAGQETQYF	TGTGCCAGCAGCCCGCGGCTAGCGGGACAAGAGACCCAGTACTTC
TRBV4-3	15	-	-	TRBJ1-5	CASSQEYVRDQPQHF	TGCGCCAGCAGCCAAGAATACGTAAGGGATCAGCCCCAGCATTTT
TRBV19	15	-	-	TRBJ1-5	CASRGQFLGNQPQHF	TGTGCCAGCCGTGGACAGTTCCTCGGCAATCAGCCCCAGCATTTT
TRBV19	18	TRBD1	few	TRBJ1-3	CASSIRDRYSGAGNTIYF	TGTGCCAGTAGTATCCGGGACAGATACTCCGGTGCTGGAAACACCATATATTTT
TRBV28	15	TRBD1	once	TRBJ1-5	CASRETGGSNQPQHF	TGTGCCAGCAGAGAGACAGGGGGGAGCAATCAGCCCCAGCATTTT
TRBV7-2	14	TRBD1	once	TRBJ2-3	CASSLRTGIDTQYF	TGTGCCAGCAGCTTAAGGACAGGGATAGATACGCAGTATTTT
TRBV28	13	-	-	TRBJ1-2	CATPGWGNGGYTF	TGTGCCACCCCGGGGTGGGGGAATGGTGGCTACACCTTC
TRBV4-3	15	-	-	TRBJ2-3	CASSQGPGVTDTQYF	TGCGCCAGCAGCCAAGGGCCGGGAGTCACAGATACGCAGTATTTT
TRBV30	11	-	-	TRBJ2-7	CAWSVHGEQYF	TGTGCCTGGAGTGTACACGGGGAGCAGTACTTC
TRBV9	12	-	-	TRBJ2-7	CASSYTEGEQYF	TGTGCCAGCAGCTACACCGAGGGCGAGCAGTACTTC
TRBV5-1	17	-	-	TRBJ2-2	CASSLYRRGPNTGELFF	TGCGCCAGCAGCTTGTACCGCAGGGGACCGAACACCGGGGAGCTGTTTTTT
TRBV5-4	17	TRBD2	-	TRBJ2-5	CASSLASGRVSLETQYF	TGTGCCAGCAGCTTGGCTAGCGGGAGGGTCTCACTCGAGACCCAGTACTTC
TRBV4-1	15	-	-	TRBJ2-3	CASSQGLVETDTQYF	TGCGCCAGCAGCCAAGGACTAGTAGAGACAGATACGCAGTATTTT
TRBV7-7	13	-	-	TRBJ2-2	CASSRTSGGELFF	TGTGCCTCTAGTAGAACCTCGGGCGGGGAGCTGTTTTTT
TRBV3-1/TRBV3-2	13	-	-	TRBJ2-5	CASKFRGQETQYF	TGTGCCAGCAAATTCAGGGGTCAAGAGACCCAGTACTTC
TRBV28	13	TRBD1	-	TRBJ2-4	CASSSQGTGFGAF	TGTGCCAGCAGTTCGCAAGGGACAGGGTTCGGAGCCTTC
TRBV28	14	TRBD1	-	TRBJ1-2	CASSRQGAGYGYTF	TGTGCCAGCTCGAGACAGGGGGCAGGCTATGGCTACACCTTC
TRBV7-2	13	-	-	TRBJ1-2	CASSISGGAGYTF	TGTGCCAGCAGCATCAGCGGGGGCGCCGGCTACACCTTC
TRBV28	18	TRBD2	-	TRBJ2-1	CASSPQPGLAGFGSEQFF	TGTGCCAGCAGCCCGCAACCGGGACTAGCGGGATTTGGTAGTGAGCAGTTCTTC
TRBV7-9	13	-	-	TRBJ1-1	CASSARVLSEAFF	TGTGCCAGCAGCGCCCGGGTCCTCTCTGAAGCTTTCTTT
TRBV3-1/TRBV3-2	14	-	-	TRBJ1-2	CATTEGKWIYGYTF	TGTGCCACCACCGAGGGGAAGTGGATCTATGGCTACACCTTC
TRBV28	15	-	-	TRBJ1-5	CASSLFQGSNQPQHF	TGTGCCAGCAGTTTATTCCAGGGCAGCAATCAGCCCCAGCATTTT
TRBV7-2	16	-	-	TRBJ2-7	CASSLGSTGRSYEQYF	TGTGCCAGCAGCTTAGGCAGTACAGGGAGGTCCTACGAGCAGTACTTC